The sequence of this T cell receptor (beta chain) was determined in a study of T cells in Graves' hyperthyroidism and ophthalmopathy. Researchers amplified the TCR beta CDR3 regions from RNA transcripts. The TCR CDR3 was amplified in a first-round RT-PCR using the HTBI primer set. TCRdb analysed the multiplex PCR reads with MiXCR anew, one entry per CDR3 protein. The sample has fewer than 450,000 distinct CDR3 sequences; 17% are singletons. Blood from later-ophthalmopathy patients was taken at first hyperthyroidism diagnosis. V shed 1 base, J shed 8 bases, and the junction held 5 bases outside the gene matches. There are 14 residues in the CDR3. Germline-derived CDR1 and CDR2 are DFQATT and SNEGSKA (reference sequence).

The chain employs TRBV20-1 and TRBJ2-1; 10 nucleotides match TRBD1. The receptor comes from a woman in her twenties or thirties with Graves' hyperthyroidism that later progressed to Graves' ophthalmopathy. What was sequenced was blood. The CDR3 DNA follows: TGCAGTGCTAGAGCGGTGACAGGGGGCGATGAGCAGTTCTTC. This encodes CSARAVTGGDEQFF.